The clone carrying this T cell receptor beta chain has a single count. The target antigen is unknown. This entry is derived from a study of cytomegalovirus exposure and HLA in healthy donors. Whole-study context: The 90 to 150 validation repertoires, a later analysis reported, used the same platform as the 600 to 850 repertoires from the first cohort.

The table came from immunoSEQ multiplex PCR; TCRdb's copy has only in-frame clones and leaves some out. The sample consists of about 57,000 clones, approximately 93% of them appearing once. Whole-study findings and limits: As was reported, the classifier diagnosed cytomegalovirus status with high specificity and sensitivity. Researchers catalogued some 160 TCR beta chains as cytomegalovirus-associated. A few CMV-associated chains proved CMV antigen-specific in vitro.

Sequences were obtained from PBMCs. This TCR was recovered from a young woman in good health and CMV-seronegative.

The CDR3 bases are TGTGCCTGGACGGGTGTGAGTAGGCGGACCGGGGAGCTGTTTTTT. It yields the protein CAWTGVSRRTGELFF. The chain is built from TRBV30 and TRBJ2-2; no firm D call. V shed 4 bases and J shed 5 bases, with 17 bases lying between them. The germline V gene has CDR1 GTSNPN and CDR2 SVGIG (reference sequence). The length of the CDR3 is 15 residues.